The present TCR beta chain was sequenced within a study of cytomegalovirus exposure and HLA in healthy donors. Study context: In terms of ancestry, the Caucasian-associated cluster contained 80% to 90% of the approximately 420 genotyped donors.

Primers for the PCR totalled 60 Vbeta and 13 Jbeta. Sequencing used immunoSEQ multiplex PCR; TCRdb keeps in-frame clones, though not all of them. The sample shows roughly 56,000 clones, roughly 86% of them seen only once. V gave up 3 bases and J gave up 6 bases; unmatched junction bases: 5. This CDR3 has 15 residues. Looked up from germline, CDR1 is KGHSH and CDR2 is LQKENI. The source is a young man in good health and CMV-seronegative. The chain recombines TRBV18 with TRBJ2-2; 9 positions match TRBD1. The sequencing input was PBMCs. As DNA, the CDR3 is TGTGCCAGCTCACCGGGACAGGGTGAGGCCGGGGAGCTGTTTTTT. Protein product: CASSPGQGEAGELFF. Looking up the rest from reference TRBV18 and TRBJ2-2 gives the full variable domain: NAGVMQNPRHLVRRRGQEARLRCSPMKGHSHVYWYRQLPEEGLKFMVYLQKENIIDESGMPKERFSAEFPKEGPSILRIQQVVRGDSAAYFCASSPGQGEAGELFFGEGSRLTVL.